A single TCR beta chain is shown here with its context. Its target is not known. The sample's treatment: oral pan-JAK inhibitor, 5-10 mg twice daily. Trimming took off 5 bases at V and 4 bases at J, with 18 bases between the two ends. Germline CDR1 SQVTM, CDR2 ANQGSEA. This CDR3 has 16 residues. This sample is drawn from a study of CD8+ T cells in alopecia areata. Study background: Scoring of treated patients' severity used the percentage of affected scalp area. Broader study findings: Numerous clones, expanded in lesions, remained in scalp and blood during tofacitinib. Especially in alopecia totalis/universalis, lesional scalp showed greater clonality than normal scalp did.

As the sequencing template, cDNA was produced by extracting RNA and reverse transcribing it. Method: immunoSEQ multiplex PCR; TCRdb's copy keeps in-frame clones and lacks some. This table has 150,000 to 200,000 clones, less than 65% appearing once. The sequencing here drew on CD4+ T cells sorted from blood, taken at week 24, from a patient treated with tofacitinib. This receptor was taken from a human donor with alopecia areata. The gene calls are TRBV29-1 and TRBJ2-6; TRBD2 might be the D (5 bases). The CDR3 here is CSVSPGRDWGANVLTF. CDR3 in DNA: TGCAGCGTTTCGCCAGGACGGGATTGGGGGGCCAACGTCCTGACTTTC.